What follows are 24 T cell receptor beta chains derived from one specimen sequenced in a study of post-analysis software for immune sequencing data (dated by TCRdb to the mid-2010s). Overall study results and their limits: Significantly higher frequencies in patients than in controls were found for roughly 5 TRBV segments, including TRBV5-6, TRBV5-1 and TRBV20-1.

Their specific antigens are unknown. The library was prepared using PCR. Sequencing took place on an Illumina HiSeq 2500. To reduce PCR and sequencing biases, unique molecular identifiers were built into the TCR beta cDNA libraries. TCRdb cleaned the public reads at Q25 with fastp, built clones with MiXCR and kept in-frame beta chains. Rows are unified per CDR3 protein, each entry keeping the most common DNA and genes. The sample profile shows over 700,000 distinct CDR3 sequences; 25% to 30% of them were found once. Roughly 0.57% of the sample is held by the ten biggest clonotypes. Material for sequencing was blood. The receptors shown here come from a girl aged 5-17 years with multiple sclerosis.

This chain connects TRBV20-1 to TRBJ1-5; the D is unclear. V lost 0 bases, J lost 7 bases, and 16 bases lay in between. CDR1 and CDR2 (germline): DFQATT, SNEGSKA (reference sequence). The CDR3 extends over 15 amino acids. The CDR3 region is CSARESGRDRQPQHF. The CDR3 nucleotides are TGCAGTGCTAGAGAATCGGGGAGGGATCGGCAGCCCCAGCATTTT.

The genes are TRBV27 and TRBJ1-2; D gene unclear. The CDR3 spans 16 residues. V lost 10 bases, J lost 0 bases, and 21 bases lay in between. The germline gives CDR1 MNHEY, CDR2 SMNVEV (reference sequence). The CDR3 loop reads CATSGVNAASNYGYTF. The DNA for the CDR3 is TGTGCCACCAGCGGGGTAAACGCGGCCTCTAACTATGGCTACACCTTC.

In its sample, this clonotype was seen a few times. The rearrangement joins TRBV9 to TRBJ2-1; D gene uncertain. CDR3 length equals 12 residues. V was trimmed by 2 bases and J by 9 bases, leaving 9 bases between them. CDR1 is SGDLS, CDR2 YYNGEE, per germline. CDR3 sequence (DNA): TGTGCCAGCAGCGTTAAAGGCAGTGAGCAGTTCTTC. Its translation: CASSVKGSEQFF.

CDR3 protein: CASSSKEGTGAYEQYF. As DNA, the CDR3 is TGTGCCAGCAGTTCGAAGGAGGGGACAGGAGCCTACGAGCAGTACTTC. This chain links TRBV7-9 with TRBJ2-7; 8 bases are a match to TRBD1. Trimming at V came to 6 bases and at J to 2 bases, leaving 12 bases not matched to a gene. Germline CDR1 reads SEHNR; CDR2 reads FQNEAQ (reference sequence). The CDR3 has 16 residues.

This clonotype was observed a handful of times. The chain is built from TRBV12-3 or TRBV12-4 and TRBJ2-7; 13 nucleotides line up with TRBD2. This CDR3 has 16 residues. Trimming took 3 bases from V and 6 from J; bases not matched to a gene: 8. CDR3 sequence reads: CASSLVLAGGPREQYF. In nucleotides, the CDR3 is TGTGCCAGCAGTTTGGTACTAGCGGGAGGGCCTCGCGAGCAGTACTTC.

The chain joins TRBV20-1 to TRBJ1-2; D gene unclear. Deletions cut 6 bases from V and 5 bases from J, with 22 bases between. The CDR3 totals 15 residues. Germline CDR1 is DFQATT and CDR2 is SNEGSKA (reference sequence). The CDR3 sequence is CSARTPGGHEYGYTF. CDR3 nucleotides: TGCAGTGCCCGAACGCCGGGTGGGCATGAGTATGGCTACACCTTC.

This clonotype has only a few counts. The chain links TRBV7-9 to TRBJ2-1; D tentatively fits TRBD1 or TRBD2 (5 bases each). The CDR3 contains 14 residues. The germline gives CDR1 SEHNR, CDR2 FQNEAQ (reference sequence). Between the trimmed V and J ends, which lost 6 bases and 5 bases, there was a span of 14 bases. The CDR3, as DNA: TGTGCCAGCAGTCGGGACCTACAAAACAATGAGCAGTTCTTC. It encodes CASSRDLQNNEQFF.

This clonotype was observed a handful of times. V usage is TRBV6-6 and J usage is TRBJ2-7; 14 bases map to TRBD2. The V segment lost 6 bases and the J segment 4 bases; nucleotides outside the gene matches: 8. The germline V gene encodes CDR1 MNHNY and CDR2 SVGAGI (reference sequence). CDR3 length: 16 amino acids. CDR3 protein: CASSLGLAGVRYEQYF. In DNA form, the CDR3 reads TGTGCCAGCAGCTTGGGACTAGCGGGAGTTAGGTACGAGCAGTACTTC.

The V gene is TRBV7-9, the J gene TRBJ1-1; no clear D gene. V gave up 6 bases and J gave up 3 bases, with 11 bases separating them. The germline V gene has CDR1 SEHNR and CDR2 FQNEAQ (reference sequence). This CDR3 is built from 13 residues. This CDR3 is CASSHGKDTEAFF. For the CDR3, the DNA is TGTGCCAGCAGTCACGGGAAGGACACTGAAGCTTTCTTT.

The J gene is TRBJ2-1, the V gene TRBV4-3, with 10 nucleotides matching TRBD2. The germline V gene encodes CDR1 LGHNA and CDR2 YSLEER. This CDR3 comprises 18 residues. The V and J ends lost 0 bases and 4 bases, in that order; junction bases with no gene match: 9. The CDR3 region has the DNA TGCGCCAGCAGCCAAGATTACCATGGACTAGCGGCGTACAATGAGCAGTTCTTC. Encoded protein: CASSQDYHGLAAYNEQFF.

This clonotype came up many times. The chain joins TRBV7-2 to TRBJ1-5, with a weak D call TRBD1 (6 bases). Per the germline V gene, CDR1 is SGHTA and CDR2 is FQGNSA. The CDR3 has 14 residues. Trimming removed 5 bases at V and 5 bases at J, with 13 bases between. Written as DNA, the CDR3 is TGTGCCAGCAGCCCCAGGGGAGGGGATCAGCCCCAGCATTTT. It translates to CASSPRGGDQPQHF.

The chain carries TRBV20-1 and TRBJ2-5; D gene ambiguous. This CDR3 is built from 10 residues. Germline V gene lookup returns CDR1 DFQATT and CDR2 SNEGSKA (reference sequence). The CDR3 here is CLPRWETQYF. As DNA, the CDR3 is TGCCTACCCAGGTGGGAGACCCAGTACTTC.

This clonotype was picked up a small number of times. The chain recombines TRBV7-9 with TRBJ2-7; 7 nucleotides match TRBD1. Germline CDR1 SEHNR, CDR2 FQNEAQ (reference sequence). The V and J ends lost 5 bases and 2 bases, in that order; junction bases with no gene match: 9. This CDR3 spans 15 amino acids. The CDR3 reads CASSPTTGRAYEQYF. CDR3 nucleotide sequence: TGTGCCAGCAGCCCGACGACAGGGCGGGCCTACGAGCAGTACTTC.

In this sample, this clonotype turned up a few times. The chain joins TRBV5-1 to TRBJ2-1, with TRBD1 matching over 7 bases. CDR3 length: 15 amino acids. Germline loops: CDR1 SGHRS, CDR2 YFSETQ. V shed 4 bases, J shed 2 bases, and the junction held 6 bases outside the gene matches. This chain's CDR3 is CASSVTTGTYNEQFF. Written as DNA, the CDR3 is TGCGCCAGCAGCGTCACGACAGGGACCTACAATGAGCAGTTCTTC. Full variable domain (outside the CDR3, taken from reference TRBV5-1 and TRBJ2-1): KAGVTQTPRYLIKTRGQQVTLSCSPISGHRSVSWYQQTPGQGLQFLFEYFSETQRNKGNFPGRFSGRQFSNSRSEMNVSTLELGDSALYLCASSVTTGTYNEQFFGPGTRLTVL.

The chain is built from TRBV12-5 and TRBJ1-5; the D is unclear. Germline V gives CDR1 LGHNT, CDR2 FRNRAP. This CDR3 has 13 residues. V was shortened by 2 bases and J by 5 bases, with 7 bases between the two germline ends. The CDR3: CASGLSLDQPQHF. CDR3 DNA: TGTGCTAGTGGTTTGTCACTCGATCAGCCCCAGCATTTT.

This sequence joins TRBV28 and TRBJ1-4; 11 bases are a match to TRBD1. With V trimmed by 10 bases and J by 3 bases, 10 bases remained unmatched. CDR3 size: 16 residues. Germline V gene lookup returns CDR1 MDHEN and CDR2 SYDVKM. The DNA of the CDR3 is TGTGCCACCCGGACAGGGGGCCTAGAAGCTAATGAAAAACTGTTTTTT. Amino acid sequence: CATRTGGLEANEKLFF.

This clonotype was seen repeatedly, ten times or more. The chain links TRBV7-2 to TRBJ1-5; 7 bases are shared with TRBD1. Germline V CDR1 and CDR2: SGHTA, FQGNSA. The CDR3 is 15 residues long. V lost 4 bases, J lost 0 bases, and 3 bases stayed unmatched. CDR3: CASSSTGYSNQPQHF. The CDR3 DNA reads TGTGCCAGCAGCTCGACAGGGTATAGCAATCAGCCCCAGCATTTT. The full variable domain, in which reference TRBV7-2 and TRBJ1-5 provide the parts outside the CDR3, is GAGVSQSPSNKVTEKGKDVELRCDPISGHTALYWYRQSLGQGLEFLIYFQGNSAPDKSGLPSDRFSAERTGGSVSTLTIQRTQQEDSAVYLCASSSTGYSNQPQHFGDGTRLSIL.

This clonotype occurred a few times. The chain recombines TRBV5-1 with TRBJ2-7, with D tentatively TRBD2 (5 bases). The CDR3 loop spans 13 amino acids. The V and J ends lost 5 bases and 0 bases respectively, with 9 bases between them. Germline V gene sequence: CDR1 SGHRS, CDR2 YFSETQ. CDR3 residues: CASSWRNSYEQYF. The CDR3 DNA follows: TGCGCCAGCAGTTGGAGGAACTCCTACGAGCAGTACTTC.

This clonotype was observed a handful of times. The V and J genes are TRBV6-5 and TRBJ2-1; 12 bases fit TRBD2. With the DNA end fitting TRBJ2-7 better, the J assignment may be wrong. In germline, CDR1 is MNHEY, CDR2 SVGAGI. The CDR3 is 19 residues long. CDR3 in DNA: TGTGCCAGCAGTTACTCGATGCTAGCGGGAGGGCCGACCTACAATGAGCAGTACTTC. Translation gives CASSYSMLAGGPTYNEQYF.

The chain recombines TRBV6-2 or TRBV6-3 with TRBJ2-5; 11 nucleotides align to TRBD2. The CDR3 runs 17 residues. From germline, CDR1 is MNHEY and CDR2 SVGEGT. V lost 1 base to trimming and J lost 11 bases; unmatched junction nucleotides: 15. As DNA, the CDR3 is TGTGCCAGCAGTTACTGGGGACGACTAGCGGGAAACAATGAGCAGTACTTC. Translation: CASSYWGRLAGNNEQYF.

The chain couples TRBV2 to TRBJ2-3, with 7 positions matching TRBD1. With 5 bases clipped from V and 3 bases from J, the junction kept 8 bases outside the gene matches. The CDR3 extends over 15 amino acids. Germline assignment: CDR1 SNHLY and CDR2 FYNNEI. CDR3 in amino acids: CASSQQGSGTDTQYF. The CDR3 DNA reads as TGTGCCAGCAGTCAACAGGGGTCGGGTACAGATACGCAGTATTTT.

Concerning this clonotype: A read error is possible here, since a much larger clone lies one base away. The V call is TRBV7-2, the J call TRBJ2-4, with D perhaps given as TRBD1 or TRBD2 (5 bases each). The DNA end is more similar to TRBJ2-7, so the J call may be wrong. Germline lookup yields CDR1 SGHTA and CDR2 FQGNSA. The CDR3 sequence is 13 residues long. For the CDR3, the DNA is TGTGCCAGCAGCTTGGCCAGGGACCACGAGCAGTACTTC. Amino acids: CASSLARDHEQYF.

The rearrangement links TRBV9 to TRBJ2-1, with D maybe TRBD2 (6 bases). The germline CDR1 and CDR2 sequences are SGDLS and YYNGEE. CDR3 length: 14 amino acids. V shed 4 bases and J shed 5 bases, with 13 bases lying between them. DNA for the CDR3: TGTGCCAGCAGCCCGACGACTAGAAACAATGAGCAGTTCTTC. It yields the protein CASSPTTRNNEQFF.

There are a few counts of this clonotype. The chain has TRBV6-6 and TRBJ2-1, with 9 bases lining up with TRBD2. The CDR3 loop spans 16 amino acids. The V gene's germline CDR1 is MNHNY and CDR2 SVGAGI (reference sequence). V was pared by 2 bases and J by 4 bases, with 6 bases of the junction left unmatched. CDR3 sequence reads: CASSYRAGGMYNEQFF. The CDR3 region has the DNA TGTGCCAGCAGTTACAGAGCGGGAGGCATGTACAATGAGCAGTTCTTC.